Sequencing of this T cell receptor beta chain was carried out in a study of T cells in localized non-small cell lung cancer. Findings of the study overall: The highest T cell clonality was in uninvolved adjacent lung, above tumor. Those with higher blood T cell density had longer overall survival. Investigators sequenced only a single tumor region, leaving heterogeneity possible.

With respect to this clone: No antigen is known for it.

The protocol was immunoSEQ multiplex PCR, while the TCRdb copy is restricted to in-frame clones and leaves out a portion. The sample includes 70,000 to 100,000 clones, just over 90% of them seen just once. CDR1 is MDHEN and CDR2 is SYDVKM in the germline V gene. V was pared by 6 bases and J by 1 base, with 13 bases between. The CDR3 is made up of 14 amino acids. This clonotype was obtained from a woman aged 35-70 years with stage II squamous cell lung carcinoma. Sample: PBMCs, taken before any cancer treatment. The chain has TRBV28 and TRBJ2-7, with D possibly matching TRBD2 (6 bases). The CDR3 DNA reads TGTGCCAGCAGGGAGGGCGCAGGTTCCTACGAGCAGTACTTC. Its translation: CASREGAGSYEQYF.